The source of this T cell receptor (beta chain) is a study of glioma-infiltrating T cells after dendritic cell vaccination. The overall study: Autologous tumor lysate was loaded overnight onto monocyte-derived dendritic cells grown less than 8 days with IL-4 and GM-CSF.

Fresh-frozen tumor tissue and more than two years of survival data were available for all. V shed 6 bases and J shed 7 bases, with 15 bases lying between them. Germline V gene data show CDR1 as SGHTA and CDR2 as FQGTGA. This CDR3 spans 13 amino acids. Measured with immunoSEQ multiplex PCR; TCRdb has only the in-frame clones, and not every one. In the table there are 85,000 to 95,000 clones, about nine tenths of which are singletons. Specimen: blood, collected before dendritic cell vaccination. This TCR came from a human donor with glioblastoma. The chain carries TRBV7-3 and TRBJ1-1; maybe TRBD1 (5 bases). CDR3 amino acids: CASRLTTGGEAFF. The DNA for the CDR3 is TGTGCCAGCAGACTTACCACGGGGGGTGAAGCTTTCTTT.